This T cell receptor (beta chain) was sequenced for a study of cytomegalovirus exposure and HLA in healthy donors. Across the study: Most genotyped donors, about 81% of more than 300, had Caucasian-associated genetic ancestry. Whole-study results and caveats: Earlier analysis found most TCR beta V segments productive about 90% or about 30% of the time.

A note on this clone: What it binds is unknown.

At the time of sampling, donors were nominally healthy, though unrecorded immune exposures were likely. Use of 60 Vbeta and 13 Jbeta primers characterized the PCR. Study processing details: A later analysis counted about 80 million unique TCR beta chains, about 10 million shared. The assay was immunoSEQ multiplex PCR, and TCRdb's table has in-frame clones only and misses some. Clonal size and the V and J genes are those of that table, whereas D and trimming came from the DNA. The table records 100,000 to 150,000 clones, more than 80% of them present only once. The trim removed 4 bases at V and 3 bases at J, leaving 9 bases unmatched. The germline V gene encodes CDR1 SEHNR and CDR2 FQNEAQ (reference sequence). The CDR3 totals 15 residues.

Sequencing input: PBMCs. This rearrangement joins TRBV7-9 to TRBJ2-7; 7 bases align to TRBD1. The TCR sequence derives from a man between 25 and 39 years old in good health and CMV-seronegative. CDR3 amino acids: CASSYPWDSIYEQYF. The CDR3 bases are TGTGCCAGCAGCTACCCTTGGGACAGTATCTACGAGCAGTACTTC.